The clone carrying this T cell receptor beta chain has only a few counts. Antigen: not known. The sorting of naive CD8 T cells used the CD8+CD4-CCR7+CD45RA+ phenotype. V was clipped by 4 bases and J by 4 bases; unmatched bases: 5. Germline CDR1 is LGHNA and CDR2 is YSLEER. CDR3 length: 16 amino acids. TCRdb redid the calling of the PCR reads with MiXCR, one entry per CDR3 protein. The data hold roughly 100,000 distinct CDR3 sequences, with 30% to 45% observed a single time. This entry belongs to a study of molecular identifiers for immune sequencing clone quantification. Study-level background: Within a replicate experiment, RNA obtained from either around 20,000 or 100,000 naive CD8 cells was divided into five aliquots, and four of those aliquots were then sequenced.

Study results and limitations: In CMV-specific effectors, clones above 20 copies held over 99% of molecules; naive, under 1%.

The rearrangement links TRBV4-3 to TRBJ2-3, with 13 bases matching TRBD2. Sequenced sample: naive CD8+ T cells from blood, with Jurkat cell RNA spiked in. Noted subset: FACS-sorted CD8+CD4-CCR7+CD45RA+ naive T cells. This sequence originates from a human donor in good health. Some libraries in this study had Jurkat cell RNA spiked in. The DNA of the CDR3 is TGCGCCAGCAGCCCCCGGACTAGCGGGAGTGCAGATACGCAGTATTTT. Amino acid sequence: CASSPRTSGSADTQYF.